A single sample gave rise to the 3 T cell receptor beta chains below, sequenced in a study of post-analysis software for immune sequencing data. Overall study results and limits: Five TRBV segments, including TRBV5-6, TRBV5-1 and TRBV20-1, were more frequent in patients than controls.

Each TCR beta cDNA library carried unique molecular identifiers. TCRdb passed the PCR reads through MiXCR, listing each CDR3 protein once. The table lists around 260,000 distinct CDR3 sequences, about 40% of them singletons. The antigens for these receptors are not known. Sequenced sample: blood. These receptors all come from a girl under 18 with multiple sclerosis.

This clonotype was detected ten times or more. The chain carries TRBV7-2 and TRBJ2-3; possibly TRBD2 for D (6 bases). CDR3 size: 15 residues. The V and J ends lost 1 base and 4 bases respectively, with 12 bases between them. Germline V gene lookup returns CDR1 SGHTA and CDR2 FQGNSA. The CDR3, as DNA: TGTGCCAGCAGCTTAGACGTGGGGAGGTCAGATACGCAGTATTTT. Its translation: CASSLDVGRSDTQYF.

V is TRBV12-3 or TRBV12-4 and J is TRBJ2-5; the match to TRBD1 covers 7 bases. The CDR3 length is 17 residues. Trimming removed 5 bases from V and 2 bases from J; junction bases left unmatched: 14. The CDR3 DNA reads TGTGCCAGCAGTCCCTTTGTCCGGGACAGCCCACAAGAGACCCAGTACTTC. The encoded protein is CASSPFVRDSPQETQYF.

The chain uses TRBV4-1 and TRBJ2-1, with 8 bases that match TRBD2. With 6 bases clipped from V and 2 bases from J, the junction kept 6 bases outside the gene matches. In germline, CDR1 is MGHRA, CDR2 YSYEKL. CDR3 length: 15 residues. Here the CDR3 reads CASRRDSGAYNEQFF. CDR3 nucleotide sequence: TGCGCCAGCAGAAGAGATAGCGGGGCCTACAATGAGCAGTTCTTC.